This T cell receptor (beta chain) came from a study of cytomegalovirus exposure and HLA in healthy donors. Overall study findings and caveats: Evidence from a later analysis indicated that most CMV-associated TCR beta chains looked HLA-restricted. For TCR beta chains, V- and J-gene trimming was later linked to a missense DCLRE1C variant. Association with HLA alleles at 0.05 false discovery rate was found for 16,951 TCR beta sequences in a later analysis. Analyses of presence and absence presupposed an approximately uniform sequencing depth across donors.

This clone was detected only a few times. Its antigen is unknown. The PCR used 60 Vbeta and 13 Jbeta primers. Sequencing was performed with immunoSEQ multiplex PCR; in TCRdb, only in-frame clones are kept and a portion is missing. The sample lists approximately 180,000 clones, 60% to 80% occurring once. The V end lost 11 bases, the J end lost 3 bases, and 19 bases lay between the germline ends. The CDR3 length is 14 residues. CDR1 SNHLY and CDR2 FYNNEI come from the germline V gene. The clonotype comes from a man between 40 and 49 years old in good health and CMV-seropositive. The chain joins TRBV2 to TRBJ2-5, with D perhaps matching TRBD2 (6 bases). Source material: PBMCs. The CDR3 loop reads CAGVLGGSKETQYF. As DNA, the CDR3 is TGTGCCGGGGTATTGGGGGGTAGTAAAGAGACCCAGTACTTC.